The next 30 T cell receptor beta chains were all read from a single sample in a study of blood T cell repertoires in COVID-19. Method: immunoSEQ multiplex PCR; TCRdb's copy keeps in-frame clones and lacks some. The sample includes roughly 92,000 clones, around 87% seen only once; the top ten take approximately 7.4%. Sequenced sample: peripheral blood. All receptors derive from a human donor with acute or convalescent COVID-19. The donor label of this sample is uncertain.

J is TRBJ1-2 and V is TRBV19; 7 bases map to TRBD1. J lost 4 bases, V lost 6 bases, and 8 bases had no gene match. The CDR3 totals 14 residues. Germline V lookup: CDR1 LNHDA, CDR2 SQIVND (reference sequence). The CDR3: CASSTLQGSYGYTF. The CDR3 DNA is TGTGCCAGTAGCACGCTACAGGGGTCCTATGGCTACACCTTC.

This chain uses TRBV15 with TRBJ1-4; TRBD1 aligns across 9 bases. Germline V lookup: CDR1 LNHNV, CDR2 YYDKDF (reference sequence). Trimming removed 3 bases from V and 2 bases from J; junction bases left unmatched: 4. The CDR3 consists of 16 residues. DNA for the CDR3: TGTGCCACCAGCAGGGACAGGGGTTTTACTAATGAAAAACTGTTTTTT. The encoded protein is CATSRDRGFTNEKLFF.

This clone was seen a single time. V gene TRBV6-6 combines with J gene TRBJ1-5, with D perhaps matching TRBD1 (5 bases). Germline lookup yields CDR1 MNHNY and CDR2 SVGAGI (reference sequence). Trimming left V 0 bases short and J 1 base short, with 7 bases between. This CDR3 has 15 residues. This CDR3 reads CASSYSQGSNQPQHF. CDR3 nucleotides: TGTGCCAGCAGTTACTCCCAGGGCAGCAATCAGCCCCAGCATTTT.

This sequence joins TRBV7-2 and TRBJ2-4; D remains ambiguous. Germline CDR1 reads SGHTA; CDR2 reads FQGNSA. Trimming shortened V by 1 base and J by 0 bases, and 13 bases separated the two germline ends. CDR3 length: 17 residues. The CDR3: CASSLGGLSRAKNIQYF. DNA for the CDR3: TGTGCCAGCAGCTTAGGAGGTCTCAGTCGAGCCAAAAACATTCAGTACTTC.

The rearrangement joins TRBV24-1 to TRBJ2-3; TRBD2 matches at 12 bases. CDR1 is KGHDR, CDR2 SFDVKD, per germline. After removal of 1 base from V and 3 bases from J, the junction contained 1 base not matched to a gene. The CDR3 runs 16 residues. The CDR3 loop is CATSDFGTSGTDTQYF. In DNA, the CDR3 is TGTGCCACCAGTGATTTCGGGACTAGCGGGACAGATACGCAGTATTTT.

CDR3 in DNA: TGTGCCAGCAGCGTAGGGAAGGGAGGGGCTAGCAACACTGAAGCTTTCTTT. Translated: CASSVGKGGASNTEAFF. The chain carries TRBV9 and TRBJ1-1, with D maybe TRBD1 (5 bases). There are 17 residues in the CDR3. CDR1 is SGDLS and CDR2 is YYNGEE in the germline V gene. Trimming shortened V by 0 bases and J by 2 bases, and 17 bases separated the two germline ends.

Here the CDR3 DNA reads TGTGCCAGCACCCGGGACAGTGGATACGAGCAGTACTTC. Its translation: CASTRDSGYEQYF. The V gene is TRBV9, the J gene TRBJ2-7; TRBD1 matches 7 bases. Germline values: CDR1 SGDLS, CDR2 YYNGEE. This CDR3 region has 13 residues. V gave up 6 bases and J gave up 4 bases; unmatched junction bases: 7.

The V and J genes are TRBV4-1 and TRBJ2-7, with 9 bases lining up with TRBD2. The CDR3 length is 17 residues. Germline CDR1 reads MGHRA; CDR2 reads YSYEKL. Trimming cost V 1 base and J 7 bases; bases outside gene matches: 14. The CDR3 loop reads CASSQGLAGPTNKEQYF. DNA for the CDR3: TGCGCCAGCAGCCAAGGGCTAGCGGGGCCCACCAACAAGGAGCAGTACTTC.

The chain employs TRBV15 and TRBJ2-5; D remains ambiguous. Trimming took 0 bases from V and 1 from J, leaving 6 bases between them. This CDR3 has 14 residues. Germline-derived CDR1 and CDR2 are LNHNV and YYDKDF (reference sequence). CDR3 sequence reads: CATSRDRSQETQYF. As DNA, the CDR3 is TGTGCCACCAGCAGAGACAGGTCCCAAGAGACCCAGTACTTC.

In DNA, the CDR3 is TGTGCCAGAAGCTTGGGACAGGGGGATGAAAAACTGTTTTTT. As protein: CARSLGQGDEKLFF. The gene calls are TRBV5-3 and TRBJ1-4; 9 bases align to TRBD1. TRBV5-3 is recorded as an ORF, its role being uncertain. V dropped 0 bases and J dropped 6; count of bases not matched to a gene: 0. The CDR3 has 14 amino acids.

V usage is TRBV19 and J usage is TRBJ1-4, with D unclear. Germline CDR1 LNHDA, CDR2 SQIVND (reference sequence). CDR3 length equals 15 residues. V lost 3 bases and J lost 4, with 12 bases in between. The CDR3 bases are TGTGCCAGTAGTATGCCGGCCAGAGGTAATGAAAAACTGTTTTTT. Protein product: CASSMPARGNEKLFF.

The rearrangement joins TRBV9 to TRBJ1-4, with 7 bases matching TRBD1. V dropped 3 bases and J dropped 5; count of bases not matched to a gene: 7. The length of the CDR3 is 15 residues. Germline V lookup: CDR1 SGDLS, CDR2 YYNGEE. The CDR3 protein is CASSETGVLNEKLFF. The CDR3 DNA reads TGTGCCAGCAGCGAAACAGGGGTCCTCAATGAAAAACTGTTTTTT. The full variable domain, in which reference TRBV9 and TRBJ1-4 provide the parts outside the CDR3, is DSGVTQTPKHLITATGQRVTLRCSPRSGDLSVYWYQQSLDQGLQFLIQYYNGEERAKGNILERFSAQQFPDLHSELNLSSLELGDSALYFCASSETGVLNEKLFFGSGTQLSVL.

J is TRBJ1-3 and V is TRBV5-1; D is ambiguous. The germline gives CDR1 SGHRS, CDR2 YFSETQ. V was pared by 0 bases and J by 0 bases, with 4 bases between. The CDR3 loop spans 14 amino acids. CDR3 bases: TGCGCCAGCAGCTTGGCCCTCTCTGGAAACACCATATATTTT. Its translation: CASSLALSGNTIYF.

The sample holds a few counts of this clone. The V gene is TRBV28, the J gene TRBJ1-2; D unclear. This CDR3 is built from 15 residues. CDR1 MDHEN and CDR2 SYDVKM come from the germline V gene. Between the trimmed V and J ends, which lost 3 bases and 4 bases, there was a span of 15 bases. CDR3 region: CASSFRSTGGYGYTF. The CDR3 coding sequence is TGTGCCAGCAGTTTTCGGTCAACGGGAGGCTATGGCTACACCTTC.

The gene calls are TRBV6-5 and TRBJ2-2; tentatively, D is TRBD2 (5 bases). Germline CDR1 reads MNHEY; CDR2 reads SVGAGI. The V gene lost 6 bases and the J gene lost 1 base, with 12 bases spanning the gap. This CDR3 is built from 15 residues. Written as DNA, the CDR3 is TGTGCCAGCAGACCAAGCGGACTGAACACCGGGGAGCTGTTTTTT. Its translation: CASRPSGLNTGELFF.

The gene calls are TRBV11-2 and TRBJ2-7, with D perhaps matching TRBD1 (6 bases). Germline V gives CDR1 SGHAT, CDR2 FQNNGV. The CDR3 runs to 16 residues. V shed 2 bases and J shed 7 bases, with 21 bases lying between them. CDR3 DNA sequence: TGTGCCAGCAGCTTAACGGATGATCAGGGGCTCGGGGAGCAGTACTTC. Translation gives CASSLTDDQGLGEQYF.

J is TRBJ1-1 and V is TRBV6-2 or TRBV6-3, with TRBD1 matching over 9 bases. Losses at the gene ends were 5 bases for V and 5 bases for J; bases not matched to a gene: 6. This CDR3 spans 14 amino acids. The germline CDR1 and CDR2 sequences are MNHEY and SVGEGT. CDR3 protein: CASSRGQGQTEAFF. CDR3 in DNA: TGTGCCAGCAGTAGAGGACAGGGGCAGACTGAAGCTTTCTTT.

For the CDR3, the DNA is TGTGCCAGCAGCCCGACAGATCAGCCCCAGCATTTT. It specifies CASSPTDQPQHF. This chain joins TRBV5-5 and TRBJ1-5; TRBD1 is a possible D gene (5 bases). CDR3 size: 12 residues. The V gene lost 4 bases and the J gene lost 5 bases, with 7 bases spanning the gap. Germline V CDR1 and CDR2: SGHKS, YYEKEE (reference sequence).

V usage is TRBV6-2 or TRBV6-3 and J usage is TRBJ2-5; the D gene is possibly TRBD1 (6 bases). Trimming took off 5 bases at V and 5 bases at J, with 18 bases between the two ends. CDR1 is MNHEY and CDR2 is SVGEGT in the germline V gene. This CDR3 has 15 residues. CDR3 in DNA: TGTGCCAGCAGTAACAGGGCTCTCTCAACGGAGACCCAGTACTTC. This gives the protein CASSNRALSTETQYF.

This clone was recorded a few times. The chain combines TRBV11-2 with TRBJ2-3, with D possibly matching TRBD2 (6 bases). Deletions cut 6 bases from V and 0 bases from J, with 13 bases between. From germline, CDR1 is SGHAT and CDR2 FQNNGV. There are 15 residues in the CDR3. Here the CDR3 DNA reads TGTGCCAGCAGTAGACTAGTAACTAGCACAGATACGCAGTATTTT. Amino acid sequence: CASSRLVTSTDTQYF.

The genes are TRBV10-1 and TRBJ2-7; perhaps TRBD2 as D (6 bases). The CDR3 length is 14 residues. From germline, CDR1 is WNHNN and CDR2 SYGVQD (reference sequence). The V and J ends lost 2 bases and 3 bases respectively, with 11 bases between them. CDR3 protein: CASSEGPGDYEQYF. In DNA form, the CDR3 reads TGCGCCAGCAGTGAGGGGCCGGGGGACTACGAGCAGTACTTC.

CDR3 nucleotides: TGTGCCAGCAGCCAAGGAGGAGGGAACAATCAGCCCCAGCATTTT. Protein sequence: CASSQGGGNNQPQHF. The chain has TRBV3-1 (or the pseudogene TRBV3-2) and TRBJ1-5; D call uncertain. The V end was cut by 1 base, the J end by 3 bases, with 10 bases between. The CDR3 totals 15 residues. The germline CDR1 and CDR2 sequences are LGHDT and YNNKEL (reference sequence).

This clone was counted ten times or more. The chain's CDR3 is CASSPEGEYEQYF. CDR3 nucleotides: TGTGCCAGCTCACCTGAAGGGGAATACGAGCAGTACTTC. The chain carries TRBV18 and TRBJ2-7, with TRBD1 as a possible D gene (5 bases). V lost 3 bases and J lost 4, with 10 bases in between. The CDR3 runs 13 residues. Germline assignment: CDR1 KGHSH and CDR2 LQKENI.

The chain employs TRBV18 and TRBJ2-2; D may be TRBD1 (6 bases). The CDR3 extends over 18 amino acids. The germline V and J ends were trimmed by 3 bases and 0 bases, with 17 bases remaining between them. The germline CDR1 and CDR2 sequences are KGHSH and LQKENI. The CDR3 spells CASSPRSSRQANTGELFF. CDR3 coding DNA: TGTGCCAGCTCACCCCGTTCATCACGACAGGCGAACACCGGGGAGCTGTTTTTT.

This chain joins TRBV19 and TRBJ1-5; TRBD1 agrees at 9 bases. The germline V gene encodes CDR1 LNHDA and CDR2 SQIVND (reference sequence). CDR3 size: 15 residues. J lost 7 bases, V lost 7 bases, and 11 bases had no gene match. The CDR3 is CASMGGQGKSQPQHF. The DNA for the CDR3 is TGTGCCAGTATGGGCGGACAGGGGAAGAGCCAGCCCCAGCATTTT. Full variable domain (missing parts from reference TRBV19 and TRBJ1-5): DGGITQSPKYLFRKEGQNVTLSCEQNLNHDAMYWYRQDPGQGLRLIYYSQIVNDFQKGDIAEGYSVSREKKESFPLTVTSAQKNPTAFYLCASMGGQGKSQPQHFGDGTRLSIL.

J is TRBJ1-1 and V is TRBV5-8; no definite D call. The CDR3 runs to 13 residues. The V end lost 4 bases, the J end lost 5 bases, and 12 bases lay between the germline ends. Germline-derived CDR1 and CDR2 are SGHTS and YDEGEE. As DNA, the CDR3 is TGTGCCAGCAGCCTGCTCTCGGGAACTGAAGCTTTCTTT. This encodes CASSLLSGTEAFF.

The rearrangement uses TRBV30 and TRBJ2-7, with 7 bases lining up with TRBD1. The length of the CDR3 is 11 residues. The V and J ends lost 5 bases and 3 bases, in that order; junction bases with no gene match: 1. Germline CDR1 reads GTSNPN; CDR2 reads SVGIG (reference sequence). The CDR3 protein is CAWGTVYEQYF. CDR3 coding DNA: TGTGCCTGGGGGACAGTCTACGAGCAGTACTTC.

In this sample, this clone turned up once. V is TRBV14 and J is TRBJ2-5, with D maybe TRBD1 (5 bases). Trimming took 2 bases from V and 5 from J, leaving 9 bases between them. CDR3 length equals 13 residues. Per germline, CDR1 SGHDN and CDR2 FVKESK. CDR3 DNA: TGTGCCAGCAGCCAACTCAGGGCGGAGACCCAGTACTTC. Protein sequence: CASSQLRAETQYF.

The V and J genes are TRBV19 and TRBJ1-4; 7 nucleotides agree with TRBD1. Trimming at V came to 8 bases and at J to 14 bases, leaving 11 bases not matched to a gene. This CDR3 has 12 amino acids. In germline, CDR1 is LNHDA, CDR2 SQIVND (reference sequence). The CDR3 DNA follows: TGTGCCAGTGGGTTCGGGCAGGGGGTTCTGTTTTTT. This encodes CASGFGQGVLFF. The variable domain in full, completed from reference TRBV19 and TRBJ1-4, reads DGGITQSPKYLFRKEGQNVTLSCEQNLNHDAMYWYRQDPGQGLRLIYYSQIVNDFQKGDIAEGYSVSREKKESFPLTVTSAQKNPTAFYLCASGFGQGVLFFGSGTQLSVL.

J is TRBJ1-1 and V is TRBV10-1, with 8 nucleotides matching TRBD1. The ends lost 3 bases at V and 0 bases at J; junction bases unmatched: 6. Germline V gene lookup returns CDR1 WNHNN and CDR2 SYGVQD (reference sequence). CDR3 size: 16 residues. CDR3 in amino acids: CASSDRGLLVNTEAFF. The CDR3 DNA sequence: TGCGCCAGCAGTGACAGGGGGCTTCTGGTGAACACTGAAGCTTTCTTT.